These T cell receptor beta chains were read from a single sample in a study of OX40 agonist ivuxolimab in advanced cancers. Sequencing was performed with immunoSEQ multiplex PCR; in TCRdb, only in-frame clones are kept and a portion is missing. The sample yields tens of thousands of clones, 76% seen once. The starting material was CD4+ or CD8+ T cells sorted from blood, obtained in a trial of the OX40 agonist ivuxolimab. The receptor source for this set is an adult with an advanced solid tumor such as melanoma, head and neck, liver or kidney cancer. Both conserved end residues are trimmed from each CDR3.

j_gene: TRBJ1-3
v_gene: TRBV11-2
CDR3aa: ASSLRLDGGSGNTIY

j_gene: TRBJ1-6
v_gene: TRBV14
CDR3aa: ASSRSFPSYNSPLH

j_gene: TRBJ2-5
v_gene: TRBV9
CDR3aa: ASSGTNQETQY

j_gene: TRBJ1-1
v_gene: TRBV18
CDR3aa: ASSPGQGLSFTEAF

j_gene: TRBJ2-7
v_gene: TRBV6-5
CDR3aa: ASSLGGAKY

j_gene: TRBJ1-1
v_gene: TRBV5-1
CDR3aa: ASRLGQGASEAF

j_gene: TRBJ2-5
v_gene: TRBV30
CDR3aa: AWSASGGPQETQY

j_gene: TRBJ2-3
v_gene: TRBV6-1
CDR3aa: ASSVGARDTQY

j_gene: TRBJ1-4
v_gene: TRBV6-6
CDR3aa: ASSYSRGAEKLF

j_gene: TRBJ1-5
v_gene: TRBV12-2
CDR3aa: ASRLDRSHQPQH

j_gene: TRBJ1-5
v_gene: TRBV11-2
CDR3aa: ASSIGTVGNQPQH

j_gene: TRBJ1-3
v_gene: TRBV6-1
CDR3aa: ASSEVTTRGNTIY

j_gene: TRBJ2-4
v_gene: TRBV6-1
CDR3aa: ASSDRAGGAPLAKNIQY

j_gene: TRBJ1-5
v_gene: TRBV29-1
CDR3aa: SVGGQGTSQPQH

j_gene: TRBJ2-5
v_gene: TRBV30
CDR3aa: AWSGGQGWETQY

j_gene: TRBJ1-5
v_gene: TRBV10-3
CDR3aa: AINTGGLSNQPQH